A single TCR beta chain is shown here with its context. The source of the sample is a study of PD-L1 blockade in urothelial cancer. On the study more broadly: Atezolizumab 1,200 mg was given intravenously every 3 weeks, starting 2014. A median approximately 150,000 T cells were found in blood samples.

V was shortened by 2 bases and J by 2 bases, with 8 bases between the two germline ends. The CDR3 sequence is 14 residues long. Germline CDR1 is SGHAT and CDR2 is FQNNGV. Sequencing used immunoSEQ multiplex PCR; TCRdb keeps in-frame clones, though not all of them. Of about 88,000 clones in the sample, more than 85% were seen once. The diagnosis in patients was locally advanced or metastatic urothelial carcinoma. The V call is TRBV11-2, the J call TRBJ2-3; D uncertain. The specimen was PBMCs, collected around atezolizumab (anti-PD-L1) treatment. The clonotype was recovered from a man in his fifties or sixties with urothelial cancer. CDR3 sequence (DNA): TGTGCCAGCAGCTTACTGAGTCACACAGATACGCAGTATTTT. Its translation is CASSLLSHTDTQYF.